Here is one TCR beta chain with its context. No antigen is known for it. Treatment here: AdE1-LMPpoly-expanded autologous EBV-specific T-cell therapy followed by anti-PD-1 nivolumab. Trimming left V 2 bases short and J 7 bases short, with 14 bases between. CDR3 size: 14 residues. In germline, CDR1 is MNHEY, CDR2 SVGEGT. These data come from a study of EBV T-cell therapy then PD-1 blockade in nasopharyngeal carcinoma. Clones were read by immunoSEQ multiplex PCR, and TCRdb kept only the in-frame ones, dropping some. The repertoire includes some 20,000 clones, over 75% of them detected once, and over 25% sits in the top ten.

This clonotype was obtained from a man between 35 and 55 years old with nasopharyngeal carcinoma. Sequences were derived from CD8+ T cells from blood, sampled at approximately day 60 from a patient whose treatment included autologous EBV-specific T cells and nivolumab. The chain joins TRBV6-2 or TRBV6-3 to TRBJ1-1, with unresolved D. The CDR3 coding sequence is TGTGCCAGCAGTTACATGAGGCCGGGGAATGAAGCTTTCTTT. Translated: CASSYMRPGNEAFF.